These 26 T cell receptor beta chains were sequenced from one sample in a study of T cell clonality in common variable immunodeficiency (dated by TCRdb to the mid-2010s). The paper's findings and limits, for the study overall: Fewer deletions and N-nucleotide insertions were reportedly observed in CVID TCRbeta sequences, and highly modified clones with 13 or more V deletions were reportedly absent from CVID TCRbeta sequences.

Libraries were prepared through the immunoSEQ multiplex PCR assay. TCRdb provides this immuneACCESS table in a form limited to in-frame rearrangements. Some clones are lacking; in checked studies, under half of them reflect an unresolved V gene, and why the rest are absent is not known. Listed for this sample are fewer than 30,000 clones, none observed only a single time. Over 25% of the sample lies in the top ten. No antigen has been identified for these receptors. Specimen: peripheral blood mononuclear cells. Receptors were obtained from a human donor with common variable immunodeficiency.

With respect to this clone: From the germline J gene comes the end of the CDR3, since the read stops 3 residues before it. This rearrangement joins TRBV7-2 to TRBJ2-5; no firm D call. CDR1 SGHTA and CDR2 FQGNSA come from the germline V gene. The CDR3 is 14 residues long. V was cut by 5 bases and J by 1 base, with 11 bases left in between. The chain's CDR3 is CASSRSKAQETQYF. The sequenced CDR3 bases are TGTGCCAGCAGCAGAAGCAAAGCCCAAGAGACC.

A few counts support this clone. The DNA ends 3 residues before the CDR3 does, and the rest of the CDR3 is filled in from the germline J gene. The chain joins TRBV18 to TRBJ1-4; 7 positions agree with TRBD1. Germline CDR1 and CDR2: KGHSH and LQKENI. The CDR3 totals 14 residues. The V and J ends lost 3 bases and 6 bases, in that order; junction bases with no gene match: 4. The sequenced CDR3 bases are TGTGCCAGCTCACCGACAGGGATCGATGAAAAA. This encodes CASSPTGIDEK. The full-length CDR3 reads as CASSPTGIDEKLFF.

For this clone: The CDR3 goes on 3 residues after the read ends, and that part is filled in from the germline J gene. The chain recombines TRBV5-1 with TRBJ1-4, with TRBD1 matching over 7 bases. The trim removed 3 bases at V and 5 bases at J, leaving 4 bases unmatched. The CDR3 sequence is 14 residues long. CDR1 and CDR2 from the germline V gene are SGHRS and YFSETQ. The CDR3: CASSSGQPNEKLFF. The part of the CDR3 DNA that was read is TGCGCCAGCAGCTCGGGACAGCCAAATGAAAAA.

The CDR3 here is CSVDSGLYNEQFF. CDR3 DNA (partial): TGCAGTGTTGATAGCGGGCTCTACAATGAG. This chain uses TRBV20-1 with TRBJ2-1; 7 nucleotides agree with TRBD2. The DNA ends 3 residues before the CDR3 does, and the rest of the CDR3 is filled in from the germline J gene. The V gene end was trimmed by 7 bases and the J gene end by 3 bases; junction bases not matched to a gene: 6. Germline CDR1 DFQATT, CDR2 SNEGSKA (reference sequence). There are 13 residues in the CDR3.

In this sample, this clone turned up a few times. The read gets to within 3 residues of the CDR3 end, and the germline J gene fills in the rest. The genes are TRBV7-9 and TRBJ2-1; 11 nucleotides line up with TRBD2. The ends lost 4 bases at V and 8 bases at J; junction bases unmatched: 7. Germline V gene sequence: CDR1 SEHNR, CDR2 FQNEAQ (reference sequence). The CDR3 length is 15 residues. The CDR3 loop is CASSSDSGGADEQFF. CDR3 DNA, as far as it was read: TGTGCCAGCAGCTCGGATAGCGGGGGGGCGGATGAG.

This clone was found a few times. Sequencing ends 3 residues short of the CDR3 end; the germline J gene provides the rest. The V gene is TRBV6-2 or TRBV6-3, the J gene TRBJ1-5; 8 bases match TRBD1. There are 14 residues in the CDR3. The V segment lost 6 bases and the J segment 3 bases; nucleotides outside the gene matches: 4. Per the germline V gene, CDR1 is MNHEY and CDR2 is SVGEGT. CDR3: CASRDRVPNQPQHF. The covered CDR3 bases are TGTGCCAGCAGGGACAGGGTTCCCAATCAGCCC.

This clone came up a few times. From the germline J gene comes the end of the CDR3, since the read stops 3 residues before it. J is TRBJ2-1 and V is TRBV18; TRBD2 matches 16 bases. CDR1 is KGHSH and CDR2 is LQKENI in the germline V gene. CDR3 size: 19 residues. V trimming: 0 bases; J trimming: 3 bases; junction bases outside the gene matches: 5. The CDR3 loop is CASSPPGLAGGFHYNEQFF. CDR3 DNA (partial): TGTGCCAGCTCACCACCGGGACTAGCGGGGGGGTTTCACTACAATGAG.

This clone was detected a few times. The read ends 3 residues shy of where the CDR3 ends; the end is completed using the germline J gene. The V gene is TRBV18, the J gene TRBJ2-2; TRBD1 might be the D (6 bases). V lost 6 bases and J 0 bases, leaving 14 bases between the germline ends. Germline loops: CDR1 KGHSH, CDR2 LQKENI. The CDR3 consists of 16 residues. CDR3 protein: CASSRDGTPNTGELFF. Incomplete CDR3 DNA: TGTGCCAGCTCCCGAGACGGGACACCGAACACCGGGGAG.

This clone was detected a few times. From the germline J gene comes the end of the CDR3, since the read stops 3 residues before it. This rearrangement joins TRBV19 to TRBJ1-1, with D unresolved. The CDR3 is 13 amino acids. Germline V gene sequence: CDR1 LNHDA, CDR2 SQIVND (reference sequence). Trimming left V 5 bases short and J 2 bases short, with 9 bases between. The part of the CDR3 DNA that was read is TGTGCCAGTAGTTTACACCTCAACACTGAA. Translated: CASSLHLNTE. The CDR3 reads in full as CASSLHLNTEAFF.

This clone was seen a few times. Read data end 3 residues before the CDR3 end; the end is taken from the germline J gene. The chain uses TRBV5-5 and TRBJ1-6; a weak D match, TRBD1 (6 bases). The CDR3 is made up of 14 amino acids. Germline V gene sequence: CDR1 SGHKS, CDR2 YYEKEE (reference sequence). Trimming removed 4 bases at V and 6 bases at J, with 11 bases between. CDR3 DNA, as far as it was read: TGTGCCAGCAGCCCCTGGGACACTAATTCACCC. It codes for CASSPWDTNSP. The whole CDR3 region reads CASSPWDTNSPLHF. The entire variable domain, with the rest obtained from reference TRBV5-5 and TRBJ1-6, is as follows: DAGVTQSPTHLIKTRGQQVTLRCSPISGHKSVSWYQQVLGQGPQFIFQYYEKEERGRGNFPDRFSARQFPNYSSELNVNALLLGDSALYLCASSPWDTNSPLHFGNGTRLTVT.

Only a few counts were recorded for this clone. Read sequence stops 3 residues before the CDR3 end, and the germline J gene provides the missing end. V gene TRBV2 combines with J gene TRBJ2-5; tentatively, D is TRBD2 (6 bases). V gave up 0 bases and J gave up 5 bases, with 13 bases separating them. The CDR3 runs to 15 residues. CDR1 and CDR2 from the germline V gene are SNHLY and FYNNEI. This chain's CDR3 is CASSEAEGLRETQYF. The DNA read from the CDR3 is TGTGCCAGCAGTGAAGCGGAGGGTCTAAGGGAGACC. Variable domain in full (rest from reference TRBV2 and TRBJ2-5): EPEVTQTPSHQVTQMGQEVILRCVPISNHLYFYWYRQILGQKVEFLVSFYNNEISEKSEIFDDQFSVERPDGSNFTLKIRSTKLEDSAMYFCASSEAEGLRETQYFGPGTRLLVL.

This clone has just a few counts. The CDR3 goes on 3 residues after the read ends, and that part is filled in from the germline J gene. V usage is TRBV6-2 or TRBV6-3 and J usage is TRBJ1-6; a possible D gene is TRBD1 (5 bases). Germline CDR1 and CDR2: MNHEY and SVGEGT. Trimming pared 6 bases from V and 9 bases from J, leaving 21 bases between. The CDR3 extends over 16 amino acids. The CDR3 protein is CASSNGRGKTASPLHF. The sequenced CDR3 bases are TGTGCCAGCAGCAACGGGCGGGGGAAAACCGCTTCACCC.

This clone was picked up many times. The CDR3 end is not reached by the read, which stops 3 residues before it; the germline J gene fills it in. V is TRBV7-2 and J is TRBJ1-1; a possible D gene is TRBD1 (6 bases). V lost 5 bases and J 1 base, leaving 14 bases between the germline ends. Germline CDR1 reads SGHTA; CDR2 reads FQGNSA. The CDR3 is made up of 15 amino acids. This CDR3 is CASSPNPGQNTEAFF. The CDR3 DNA, read in part, is TGTGCCAGCAGCCCGAACCCGGGACAGAACACTGAA.

This clone was counted many times. The CDR3 extends 3 residues past the end of the read, so its final part is completed from the germline J gene. V is TRBV19 and J is TRBJ2-2; maybe TRBD1 (5 bases). CDR1 is LNHDA and CDR2 is SQIVND in the germline V gene (reference sequence). Trimming took off 5 bases at V and 0 bases at J, with 13 bases between the two ends. This CDR3 spans 16 amino acids. The sequenced CDR3 bases are TGTGCCAGTAGTCTCTCACAGGATCCGAACACCGGGGAG. Its translation is CASSLSQDPNTGE. In full, the CDR3 is CASSLSQDPNTGELFF.

This clone was found many times. The read comes to an end 3 residues before the CDR3 does, leaving the germline J gene to fill in the end. The V gene is TRBV30, the J gene TRBJ2-7; the match to TRBD1 covers 8 bases. The CDR3 totals 12 residues. Losses at the gene ends were 7 bases for V and 0 bases for J; bases not matched to a gene: 2. Germline assignment: CDR1 GTSNPN and CDR2 SVGIG (reference sequence). The covered CDR3 bases are TGTGCCTCCGACAGGGGCTCCTACGAG. This encodes CASDRGSYE. In full, the CDR3 reads CASDRGSYEQYF.

This clone was seen repeatedly, ten times or more. The read comes to an end 3 residues before the CDR3 does, leaving the germline J gene to fill in the end. V usage is TRBV12-5 and J usage is TRBJ1-2; D unclear. This CDR3 comprises 13 residues. The V and J ends lost 5 bases and 2 bases respectively, with 9 bases between them. The germline V gene encodes CDR1 LGHNT and CDR2 FRNRAP. CDR3 DNA, as far as it was read: TGTGCTAGTGGTCCGGCAGGAAACTATGGC. Amino acids: CASGPAGNYG. The CDR3 reads in full as CASGPAGNYGYTF.

This clone showed up just a few times. Read sequence stops 3 residues before the CDR3 end, and the germline J gene provides the missing end. V is TRBV6-2 or TRBV6-3 and J is TRBJ2-7; possible D gene TRBD1, 5 bases. Trimming took 8 bases from V and 2 from J, leaving 13 bases between them. Germline CDR1 is MNHEY and CDR2 is SVGEGT. The CDR3 sequence is 13 residues long. The part of the CDR3 DNA that was read is TGTGCCAGCTCTGACGGACATACCTACGAG. Protein: CASSDGHTYE. In full, the CDR3 reads CASSDGHTYEQYF.

This clone was seen a handful of times. The read gets to within 3 residues of the CDR3 end, and the germline J gene fills in the rest. Other DNA sequences of this sample code for an identical CDR3. The gene calls are TRBV18 and TRBJ1-2; D is possibly TRBD1 (5 bases). Trimming took off 3 bases at V and 5 bases at J, with 10 bases between the two ends. CDR1 and CDR2 (germline): KGHSH, LQKENI. This CDR3 contains 13 residues. CDR3 sequence reads: CASSPGGDYGYTF. The covered CDR3 bases are TGTGCCAGCTCACCGGGGGGAGATTATGGC. The full variable domain, its missing parts supplied by reference TRBV18 and TRBJ1-2, is NAGVMQNPRHLVRRRGQEARLRCSPMKGHSHVYWYRQLPEEGLKFMVYLQKENIIDESGMPKERFSAEFPKEGPSILRIQQVVRGDSAAYFCASSPGGDYGYTFGSGTRLTVV.

This clone was recorded a few times. Coverage ceases 3 residues before the CDR3 finishes, and the germline J gene fills in the end. The chain joins TRBV7-8 to TRBJ2-3, with 8 positions matching TRBD1. Germline loops: CDR1 SGHVS, CDR2 FQNEAQ. The CDR3 runs to 13 residues. The V gene end was trimmed by 6 bases and the J gene end by 6 bases; junction bases not matched to a gene: 5. The CDR3 region is CASRPQGADTQYF. The part of the CDR3 DNA that was read is TGTGCCAGCAGGCCCCAGGGGGCGGATACG.

This clone was seen only a few times. The read terminates 3 residues ahead of where the CDR3 ends, so the germline J gene completes it. J is TRBJ2-1 and V is TRBV6-2 or TRBV6-3; TRBD1 agrees at 10 bases. Looked up from germline, CDR1 is MNHEY and CDR2 is SVGEGT. J gave up 9 bases and V 7 bases, and 15 bases lay outside the gene matches. This CDR3 comprises 16 residues. CDR3 DNA (partial): TGTGCCAGCACCCCGGGACAGGGGATTCGTTCAGCTGAG. This encodes CASTPGQGIRSAE. The complete CDR3 protein is CASTPGQGIRSAEQFF.

As for this clone: The CDR3 extends 3 residues past the end of the read, so its final part is completed from the germline J gene. The chain employs TRBV7-9 and TRBJ1-2; D is ambiguous. The V end lost 2 bases, the J end lost 6 bases, and 7 bases lay between the germline ends. Per germline, CDR1 SEHNR and CDR2 FQNEAQ (reference sequence). The CDR3 loop spans 12 amino acids. CDR3 protein: CASSLSIDGYTF. The CDR3 bases that were read are TGTGCCAGCAGCTTATCTATCGATGGC.

This clone was observed at least ten times. The CDR3 end falls 3 residues outside the read, so it is completed with the germline J gene. The chain has TRBV7-4 and TRBJ2-1; D is undetermined. CDR1 and CDR2 (germline): SGHVT, SQSDAQ. The length of the CDR3 is 18 residues. With 2 bases removed from V and 7 bases from J, the gap between germline ends came to 24 bases. Incomplete CDR3 DNA: TGTGCCAGCAGCTTAATCGGTACCGGCGACATCGGCTTAAATGAG. Translated, it gives CASSLIGTGDIGLNE. The full CDR3 reads CASSLIGTGDIGLNEQFF.

As to this clone: The CDR3 end lies 3 residues beyond the end of the read and is filled in from the germline J gene. V gene TRBV7-8 combines with J gene TRBJ2-5; weak D call: TRBD2 (7 bases). The CDR3 loop spans 14 amino acids. Trimming shortened V by 3 bases and J by 5 bases, and 13 bases separated the two germline ends. Germline CDR1 and CDR2: SGHVS and FQNEAQ. Incomplete CDR3 DNA: TGTGCCAGCAGCTTGGGGGGGGGCAGGGAGACC. Translating it yields CASSLGGGRET. The entire CDR3 reads CASSLGGGRETQYF. Full variable domain (remainder filled in from reference TRBV7-8 and TRBJ2-5): GAGVSQSPRYKVAKRGQDVALRCDPISGHVSLFWYQQALGQGPEFLTYFQNEAQLDKSGLPSDRFFAERPEGSVSTLKIQRTQQEDSAVYLCASSLGGGRETQYFGPGTRLLVL.

The sample holds many counts of this clone. The observed sequence ends 3 residues before the CDR3 terminus, with the missing tail filled in from the germline J gene. V gene TRBV30 combines with J gene TRBJ1-2, with D possibly TRBD1 on 6 matching bases. V was cut by 2 bases and J by 2 bases, with 6 bases left in between. The CDR3 loop spans 12 amino acids. Germline CDR1 GTSNPN, CDR2 SVGIG (reference sequence). This chain's CDR3 is CAWSRGNYGYTF. The DNA read from the CDR3 is TGTGCCTGGAGTAGGGGGAACTATGGC.

Many counts were recorded for this clone. The read terminates 3 residues ahead of where the CDR3 ends, so the germline J gene completes it. The chain joins TRBV20-1 to TRBJ2-3; TRBD1 agrees at 10 bases. Germline lookup yields CDR1 DFQATT and CDR2 SNEGSKA (reference sequence). V shed 2 bases, J shed 8 bases, and the junction held 4 bases outside the gene matches. The CDR3 is 13 residues long. CDR3 bases read: TGCAGTGCTAGATCCGGGGACAGGGGTACG. Protein: CSARSGDRGT. The complete CDR3 sequence is CSARSGDRGTQYF.

The CDR3 loop is CASSSLNRGLSSGANVLTF. CDR3 DNA (partial): TGTGCCAGTAGTTCTTTAAACAGGGGCCTCAGCTCTGGGGCCAACGTC. The chain links TRBV19 to TRBJ2-6; 7 bases match TRBD1. The read ends 3 residues shy of where the CDR3 ends; the end is completed using the germline J gene. The V gene's germline CDR1 is LNHDA and CDR2 SQIVND (reference sequence). The V segment lost 5 bases and the J segment 0 bases; nucleotides outside the gene matches: 13. The CDR3 has 19 amino acids.